This TCR beta chain was retrieved from a study of T cell changes during pregnancy in multiple sclerosis. The data were produced by immunoSEQ multiplex PCR, yet TCRdb's version contains in-frame clones alone and is incomplete. The table has about 100,000 clones, approximately 92% seen once. The length of the CDR3 is 14 residues. V shed 1 base and J 4 bases; nucleotides not matched to a gene: 4. Germline V gene sequence: CDR1 MNHNS, CDR2 SASEGT. This chain links TRBV6-1 with TRBJ2-7; 7 nucleotides line up with TRBD2. The source of this sequence is a female donor with multiple sclerosis, enrolled in a pregnancy study. Here the sequenced sample was peripheral blood, taken in the first trimester of pregnancy. The CDR3 region is CASSEGTGGYEQYF. The CDR3, as DNA: TGTGCCAGCAGTGAAGGAACGGGAGGTTACGAGCAGTACTTC.